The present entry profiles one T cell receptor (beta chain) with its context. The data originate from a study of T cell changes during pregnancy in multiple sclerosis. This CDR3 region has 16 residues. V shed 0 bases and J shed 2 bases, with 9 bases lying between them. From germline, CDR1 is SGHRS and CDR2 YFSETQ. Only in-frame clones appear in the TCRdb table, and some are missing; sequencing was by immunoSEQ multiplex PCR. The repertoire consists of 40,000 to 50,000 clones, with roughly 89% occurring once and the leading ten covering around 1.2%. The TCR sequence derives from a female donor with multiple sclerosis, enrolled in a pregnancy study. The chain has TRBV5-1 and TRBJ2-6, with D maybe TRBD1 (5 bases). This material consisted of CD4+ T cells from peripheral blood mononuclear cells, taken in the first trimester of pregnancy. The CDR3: CASSLAREAGANVLTF. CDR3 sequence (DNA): TGCGCCAGCAGCTTGGCCAGGGAAGCTGGGGCCAACGTCCTGACTTTC.